The 32 T cell receptor beta chains below were found in one sample sequenced in a study of shared clonotypes between healthy human individuals. Some clones are missing from TCRdb's copy, which holds only in-frame ones; the method was immunoSEQ multiplex PCR. This sample carries over 700,000 clones, around 77% of them seen once, and the ten largest clones take less than 2%. Sequenced input: memory CD4+ T cells sorted from blood. Subset here: CD45RA-negative fraction. The receptors come from a woman in her twenties or thirties in good health.

The table lists this clone with a few counts. The chain links TRBV5-1 to TRBJ2-1; 9 bases are shared with TRBD1. V shed 7 bases and J 7 bases; nucleotides not matched to a gene: 9. CDR1 is SGHRS, CDR2 YFSETQ, per germline. The CDR3 consists of 14 residues. The CDR3 here is CASSGTGRMNEQFF. The CDR3 DNA reads as TGCGCCAGCTCCGGGACAGGGAGAATGAATGAGCAGTTCTTC.

The V gene is TRBV19, the J gene TRBJ1-6, with D uncertain. V lost 3 bases to trimming and J lost 10 bases, with 10 bases between them. This CDR3 is built from 13 residues. Germline values: CDR1 LNHDA, CDR2 SQIVND (reference sequence). This CDR3 reads CASSINTGSPLHF. DNA of the CDR3: TGTGCCAGTAGTATTAATACTGGCTCACCCCTCCACTTT.

The chain combines TRBV4-1 with TRBJ1-5, with D possibly matching TRBD1 (6 bases). The CDR3 contains 16 residues. Trimming left V 2 bases short and J 7 bases short, with 18 bases between. Germline CDR1 is MGHRA and CDR2 is YSYEKL. CDR3 DNA: TGCGCCAGCAGCCAACCTGGGGGGGCGCAGAGACAGCCCCAGCATTTT. It translates to CASSQPGGAQRQPQHF.

This clone showed up just a few times. The V and J genes are TRBV6-6 and TRBJ2-7, with D maybe TRBD2 (5 bases). There are 15 residues in the CDR3. Deletions cut 3 bases from V and 3 bases from J, with 15 bases between. The germline CDR1 and CDR2 sequences are MNHNY and SVGAGI (reference sequence). In DNA form, the CDR3 reads TGTGCCAGCAGTTATGGGGAGAGTATCGGCTACGAGCAGTACTTC. Protein sequence: CASSYGESIGYEQYF.

The chain carries TRBV15 and TRBJ2-2; 8 nucleotides align to TRBD1. The ends lost 1 base at V and 7 bases at J; junction bases unmatched: 5. The CDR3 contains 15 residues. Looked up from germline, CDR1 is LNHNV and CDR2 is YYDKDF (reference sequence). CDR3 amino acids: CATSRAGGAGGELFF. For the CDR3, the DNA is TGTGCCACCAGCAGAGCAGGGGGCGCAGGCGGGGAGCTGTTTTTT.

The chain employs TRBV7-8 and TRBJ2-5; no firm D call. From germline, CDR1 is SGHVS and CDR2 FQNEAQ. The germline V and J ends were trimmed by 4 bases and 4 bases, with 10 bases remaining between them. This CDR3 comprises 13 residues. This chain's CDR3 is CASSSMLGETQYF. The CDR3, as DNA: TGTGCCAGCAGCTCCATGCTCGGAGAGACCCAGTACTTC.

The V gene is TRBV10-3, the J gene TRBJ2-5, with 7 bases fitting TRBD1. Looked up from germline, CDR1 is ENHRY and CDR2 is SYGVKD. V shed 5 bases and J 5 bases; nucleotides not matched to a gene: 5. The CDR3 has 13 amino acids. CDR3: CAISRQGGETQYF. CDR3 coding DNA: TGTGCCATCAGTCGACAGGGTGGTGAGACCCAGTACTTC.

This chain connects TRBV28 to TRBJ2-3, with a tentative D call TRBD1 (7 bases). Trimming took off 6 bases at V and 2 bases at J, with 12 bases between the two ends. Germline lookup yields CDR1 MDHEN and CDR2 SYDVKM. The CDR3 spans 14 residues. The CDR3 loop reads CASRRDSVTDTQYF. The CDR3 DNA is TGTGCCAGCAGGCGGGACAGTGTCACAGATACGCAGTATTTT.

The J gene is TRBJ2-3, the V gene TRBV2; 7 positions agree with TRBD2. The CDR3 sequence is 15 residues long. CDR1 and CDR2 from the germline V gene are SNHLY and FYNNEI. J lost 0 bases, V lost 7 bases, and 7 bases had no gene match. For the CDR3, the DNA is TGTGCCAGCAATCTACTAGCGTCTAGCACAGATACGCAGTATTTT. This translates into CASNLLASSTDTQYF.

The V call is TRBV9, the J call TRBJ2-3; TRBD2 agrees at 9 bases. The CDR3 consists of 16 residues. From germline, CDR1 is SGDLS and CDR2 YYNGEE. V was pared by 0 bases and J by 4 bases, with 6 bases of the junction left unmatched. Here the CDR3 DNA reads TGTGCCAGCAGCGTAGATAATAGCGGGAGTGCAGATACGCAGTATTTT. This translates into CASSVDNSGSADTQYF.

This clone came up a few times. The V call is TRBV5-1, the J call TRBJ2-3; D may be TRBD2 (6 bases). V was trimmed by 5 bases and J by 0 bases, leaving 16 bases between them. Germline assignment: CDR1 SGHRS and CDR2 YFSETQ. This CDR3 comprises 16 residues. DNA of the CDR3: TGCGCCAGCAGACGCCCAGCGGGTTCTAGCACAGATACGCAGTATTTT. Amino acids: CASRRPAGSSTDTQYF.

The chain uses TRBV11-1 and TRBJ2-7, with 7 bases matching TRBD2. The CDR3 is 14 residues long. With 5 bases clipped from V and 2 bases from J, the junction kept 6 bases outside the gene matches. Germline-derived CDR1 and CDR2 are SGHAT and FQDESV (reference sequence). This CDR3 is CASSIPGLTYEQYF. DNA of the CDR3: TGTGCCAGCAGCATCCCGGGACTAACCTACGAGCAGTACTTC.

The V call is TRBV6-1, the J call TRBJ1-1, with D possibly matching TRBD1 (5 bases). From germline, CDR1 is MNHNS and CDR2 SASEGT. CDR3 size: 13 residues. The V end was cut by 4 bases, the J end by 0 bases, with 6 bases between. In DNA, the CDR3 is TGTGCCAGCAGTGGACAGATGAACACTGAAGCTTTCTTT. It specifies CASSGQMNTEAFF.

This rearrangement joins TRBV10-1 to TRBJ2-3; a weak D match, TRBD2 (5 bases). Germline-derived CDR1 and CDR2 are WNHNN and SYGVQD (reference sequence). Trimming took off 0 bases at V and 3 bases at J, with 13 bases between the two ends. The length of the CDR3 is 16 residues. CDR3 region: CASSESLGRGTDTQYF. The CDR3 coding sequence is TGCGCCAGCAGTGAGTCGCTGGGGAGAGGGACAGATACGCAGTATTTT.

This clone was found a few times. V usage is TRBV7-9 and J usage is TRBJ2-3; 9 bases map to TRBD2. Trimming at V came to 3 bases and at J to 6 bases, leaving 10 bases not matched to a gene. Germline assignment: CDR1 SEHNR and CDR2 FQNEAQ (reference sequence). The CDR3 totals 16 residues. CDR3 sequence reads: CASSLVAGLAGDTQYF. The CDR3 DNA sequence: TGTGCCAGCAGCTTGGTCGCGGGACTAGCAGGGGATACGCAGTATTTT.

This clone has just a few counts. The chain carries TRBV5-1 and TRBJ2-3, with a weak D call TRBD2 (6 bases). Trimming stripped 6 bases from V and 0 bases from J, with 14 bases between. Germline assignment: CDR1 SGHRS and CDR2 YFSETQ. The CDR3 runs to 15 residues. The CDR3 is CASNPSGTSTDTQYF. CDR3 DNA sequence: TGCGCCAGCAACCCTAGTGGGACTAGCACAGATACGCAGTATTTT.

This sequence joins TRBV28 and TRBJ1-1; possibly TRBD1 for D (5 bases). The germline V gene encodes CDR1 MDHEN and CDR2 SYDVKM. The CDR3 contains 15 residues. V was trimmed by 5 bases and J by 8 bases, leaving 21 bases between them. The CDR3 DNA reads as TGTGCCAGCAGTCCCCCTCAGACCAGGGCCCGGGAAGCTTTCTTT. It translates to CASSPPQTRAREAFF. The full variable domain, in which reference TRBV28 and TRBJ1-1 provide the parts outside the CDR3, is DVKVTQSSRYLVKRTGEKVFLECVQDMDHENMFWYRQDPGLGLRLIYFSYDVKMKEKGDIPEGYSVSREKKERFSLILESASTNQTSMYLCASSPPQTRAREAFFGQGTRLTVV.

This sequence joins TRBV19 and TRBJ2-5, with a possible D match to TRBD2 (7 bases). With 5 bases removed from V and 4 bases from J, the gap between germline ends came to 23 bases. This CDR3 is 17 amino acids long. CDR1 is LNHDA, CDR2 SQIVND, per germline (reference sequence). Written as DNA, the CDR3 is TGTGCCAGTAGTTCCCCGAGGCGGGGGCAGGTCGGAGAGACCCAGTACTTC. It encodes CASSSPRRGQVGETQYF.

The CDR3 sequence: CASSDSVGGSTDTQYF. In DNA form, the CDR3 reads TGTGCCAGCAGTGACTCAGTGGGAGGGAGCACAGATACGCAGTATTTT. The chain employs TRBV6-4 and TRBJ2-3; 7 bases are shared with TRBD2. The germline gives CDR1 MRHNA, CDR2 SNTAGT. V was clipped by 0 bases and J by 0 bases; unmatched bases: 3. This CDR3 comprises 16 residues.

DNA of the CDR3: TGCGCCAGCAGCTCCCAGACTAGTTCAGATACGCAGTATTTT. Its protein is CASSSQTSSDTQYF. The chain carries TRBV5-1 and TRBJ2-3; maybe TRBD2 (6 bases). In germline, CDR1 is SGHRS, CDR2 YFSETQ. V was cut by 3 bases and J by 4 bases, with 12 bases left in between. The CDR3 contains 14 residues.

This clone showed up just a few times. This chain joins TRBV27 and TRBJ2-1; 8 nucleotides align to TRBD2. The CDR3 has 13 residues. Trimming cost V 6 bases and J 9 bases; bases outside gene matches: 7. Per the germline V gene, CDR1 is MNHEY and CDR2 is SMNVEV (reference sequence). The DNA for the CDR3 is TGTGCCAGCAGCCGCTCCCGGGGGGGTGAGCAGTTCTTC. Its protein product is CASSRSRGGEQFF.

V is TRBV4-1 and J is TRBJ1-5; D possibly corresponds to TRBD1 (5 bases). Per germline, CDR1 MGHRA and CDR2 YSYEKL. V lost 4 bases, J lost 5 bases, and 21 bases lay in between. The CDR3 has 17 amino acids. The CDR3 is CASSPPPGIGADQPQHF. Written as DNA, the CDR3 is TGCGCCAGCAGCCCCCCGCCAGGGATCGGGGCCGATCAGCCCCAGCATTTT.

This clone occurred a few times. The CDR3 coding sequence is TGCGCCAGCAGCTTGGGGGTCCAAAGGACTAGCCGTGAGCAGTTCTTC. Translated: CASSLGVQRTSREQFF. The chain links TRBV5-1 to TRBJ2-1; 8 bases match TRBD2. This CDR3 has 16 residues. J lost 9 bases, V lost 0 bases, and 11 bases had no gene match. Germline lookup yields CDR1 SGHRS and CDR2 YFSETQ.

The table lists this clone with a count of one. The chain joins TRBV28 to TRBJ1-1, with D hard to call. Trimming cost V 7 bases and J 5 bases, with 20 bases left between them. In germline, CDR1 is MDHEN, CDR2 SYDVKM. There are 15 residues in the CDR3. The CDR3 DNA reads as TGTGCCAGCATCCCGAGTGGACTGGCGGTGACTGAAGCTTTCTTT. Translating it yields CASIPSGLAVTEAFF.

This rearrangement joins TRBV9 to TRBJ2-5; no firm D call. There are 20 residues in the CDR3. V was cut by 3 bases and J by 2 bases, with 29 bases left in between. Germline loops: CDR1 SGDLS, CDR2 YYNGEE. DNA for the CDR3: TGTGCCAGCAGCGCCCCGAGGAGAATCGTTAGCTCTTCTCAGCAAGAGACCCAGTACTTC. This gives the protein CASSAPRRIVSSSQQETQYF. Drawing the rest from reference TRBV9 and TRBJ2-5, the complete variable domain is DSGVTQTPKHLITATGQRVTLRCSPRSGDLSVYWYQQSLDQGLQFLIQYYNGEERAKGNILERFSAQQFPDLHSELNLSSLELGDSALYFCASSAPRRIVSSSQQETQYFGPGTRLLVL.

The CDR3 here is CASSLDASTDTQYF. The DNA for the CDR3 is TGTGCCAGCAGCTTAGACGCTAGCACAGATACGCAGTATTTT. The rearrangement joins TRBV7-9 to TRBJ2-3; no firm D call. Germline CDR1 and CDR2: SEHNR and FQNEAQ (reference sequence). V lost 1 base and J lost 0, with 5 bases in between. The CDR3 loop spans 14 amino acids.

The table lists this clone with many counts. This chain uses TRBV19 with TRBJ1-5, with 9 bases identical to TRBD1. The trim removed 7 bases at V and 6 bases at J, leaving 7 bases unmatched. CDR1 LNHDA and CDR2 SQIVND come from the germline V gene (reference sequence). This CDR3 spans 14 amino acids. CDR3 in amino acids: CASTTGGFGQPQHF. The CDR3 nucleotides are TGTGCCAGTACGACAGGGGGATTTGGTCAGCCCCAGCATTTT.

CDR3 sequence: CAISDLTSSGRAIEQFF. The DNA for the CDR3 is TGTGCCATCAGTGACCTGACTAGCAGCGGGAGGGCCATTGAGCAGTTCTTC. The chain has TRBV10-3 and TRBJ2-1; 10 nucleotides match TRBD2. J lost 9 bases, V lost 3 bases, and 14 bases had no gene match. This CDR3 comprises 17 residues. Germline V CDR1 and CDR2: ENHRY, SYGVKD.

The rearrangement links TRBV30 to TRBJ2-7; D is uncertain. Trimming left V 3 bases short and J 0 bases short, with 9 bases between. This CDR3 has 13 residues. The germline V gene has CDR1 GTSNPN and CDR2 SVGIG (reference sequence). Here the CDR3 reads CAWRIGFSYEQYF. CDR3 nucleotide sequence: TGTGCCTGGAGAATTGGCTTCTCCTACGAGCAGTACTTC.

This clone has a handful of counts. The rearrangement links TRBV28 to TRBJ2-7, with D unclear. Looked up from germline, CDR1 is MDHEN and CDR2 is SYDVKM. Trimming removed 5 bases from V and 0 bases from J, with 8 bases in between. The CDR3 is 13 residues long. The CDR3 nucleotides are TGTGCCAGCAGTCTCCAGAGCTCCTACGAGCAGTACTTC. Translating gives CASSLQSSYEQYF.

The chain uses TRBV5-1 and TRBJ1-5; TRBD1 is a possible D gene (5 bases). This CDR3 spans 15 amino acids. Germline V lookup: CDR1 SGHRS, CDR2 YFSETQ. V shed 4 bases and J shed 3 bases, with 14 bases lying between them. DNA of the CDR3: TGCGCCAGCAGCCCCCGGGGGAGCCCCAATCAGCCCCAGCATTTT. Translating gives CASSPRGSPNQPQHF.

The chain uses TRBV5-4 and TRBJ2-5, with D possibly TRBD2 on 6 matching bases. The CDR3 has 13 amino acids. Germline V CDR1 and CDR2: SGHNT, YYREEE (reference sequence). V was shortened by 4 bases and J by 5 bases, with 12 bases between the two germline ends. Written as DNA, the CDR3 is TGTGCCAGCAGCCCCCCGGGGGTCGAGACCCAGTACTTC. Its protein is CASSPPGVETQYF.